One and the same sample provided the 2 T cell receptor beta chains below, sequenced in a study of beta chain features in type 1 diabetes. cDNA synthesis used the whole RNA isolate, giving expressed TCRB sequences. The table came from immunoSEQ multiplex PCR; TCRdb's copy has only in-frame clones and leaves some out. The sample lists 130,000 to 150,000 clones, about 10% seen once, with roughly 1.3% in the top ten. The sequenced sample consisted of naive CD4+ T cells from blood. The source of these receptors is a man aged 18 to 30 in good health.

Only a few counts were recorded for this clone. This CDR3 reads CASSVGTGGQPQHF. In DNA, the CDR3 is TGCGCCAGCAGCGTGGGGACAGGCGGTCAGCCCCAGCATTTT. V and J are TRBV5-1 and TRBJ1-5; TRBD1 aligns across 8 bases. The V segment lost 4 bases and the J segment 6 bases; nucleotides outside the gene matches: 6. CDR1 and CDR2 from the germline V gene are SGHRS and YFSETQ. This CDR3 comprises 14 residues.

This clone was seen a few times. The chain combines TRBV28 with TRBJ1-2; possibly TRBD1 for D (5 bases). Germline V gene data show CDR1 as MDHEN and CDR2 as SYDVKM. This CDR3 comprises 15 residues. V lost 5 bases, J lost 8 bases, and 21 bases lay in between. The DNA for the CDR3 is TGTGCCAGCAGTCCTGGGGGGAATCGGCTGGGGGGCTACACCTTC. Its translation: CASSPGGNRLGGYTF.